Each of the 14 T cell receptor beta chains below was sequenced from the same sample in a study of blood T cells in healthy people across ages. The authors ran a second PCR of about 6 to 11 cycles using a sample-barcoded 5' primer and a J-beta primer mix. From the 5' RACE reads, TCRdb called clonotypes with MiXCR, one entry per CDR3 protein. The sample contains over 700,000 distinct CDR3 sequences, roughly 50% of which appear only once. The sequencing input was blood. Receptor source: a man older than 75 in good health.

The chain has TRBV10-1 and TRBJ1-4; the match to TRBD1 covers 9 bases. CDR3 length equals 15 residues. Germline values: CDR1 WNHNN, CDR2 SYGVQD (reference sequence). V was pared by 11 bases and J by 7 bases, with 14 bases of the junction left unmatched. In nucleotides, the CDR3 is TGCGCCGGCATACGGGCGGGGACAGGGCGTGAAAAACTGTTTTTT. Its translation: CAGIRAGTGREKLFF.

The chain recombines TRBV9 with TRBJ2-7; D gene uncertain. The germline V gene has CDR1 SGDLS and CDR2 YYNGEE. This CDR3 comprises 14 residues. The V gene lost 4 bases and the J gene lost 3 bases, with 14 bases spanning the gap. CDR3 coding DNA: TGTGCCAGCAGCCCCAGGAGCGCCATCTACGAGCAGTACTTC. It translates to CASSPRSAIYEQYF.

The chain has TRBV2 and TRBJ1-6, with D maybe TRBD1 (6 bases). CDR1 is SNHLY and CDR2 is FYNNEI in the germline V gene. The CDR3 spans 12 residues. V was clipped by 8 bases and J by 13 bases, with 15 bases between them. This chain's CDR3 is CASAPGGSPLHF. DNA of the CDR3: TGTGCCAGCGCGCCGGGGGGCAGCCCCCTCCACTTT.

The chain employs TRBV9 and TRBJ2-5; a possible D gene is TRBD2 (6 bases). The J call could be wrong; TRBJ2-7 is a better fit for the DNA end. Germline lookup yields CDR1 SGDLS and CDR2 YYNGEE. This CDR3 is built from 14 residues. Here the CDR3 DNA reads TGTGCCAGCAGCGTAGGAGCGGAGGGTCTCGAGCAGTACTTC. Translated: CASSVGAEGLEQYF.

CDR3 protein: CASSSRLAGGILHNEQYF. The CDR3 DNA reads TGTGCCAGCAGTTCGCGACTAGCGGGAGGGATCTTACACAATGAGCAGTACTTC. J is TRBJ2-4 and V is TRBV27; 14 nucleotides align to TRBD2. Germline CDR1 and CDR2: MNHEY and SMNVEV (reference sequence). Unmatched junction bases numbered 18, after V lost 4 bases and J lost 13 bases. The CDR3 has 18 amino acids.

The gene calls are TRBV20-1 and TRBJ1-2, with 9 bases matching TRBD1. The CDR3 extends over 14 amino acids. CDR1 and CDR2 from the germline V gene are DFQATT and SNEGSKA (reference sequence). Trimming removed 2 bases from V and 4 bases from J; junction bases left unmatched: 5. CDR3 sequence (DNA): TGCAGTGCTAGACCCGGGACAGGGCGCTATGGCTACACCTTC. It encodes CSARPGTGRYGYTF.

A single count supports this clonotype. V usage is TRBV7-6 and J usage is TRBJ2-7; D is unresolved. V lost 1 base and J lost 0, with 16 bases in between. The CDR3 totals 17 residues. The germline gives CDR1 SGHVS, CDR2 FNYEAQ. CDR3 residues: CASSLGSMAGSSYEQYF. The CDR3, as DNA: TGTGCCAGCAGCTTAGGTTCTATGGCAGGCAGCTCCTACGAGCAGTACTTC.

At least ten counts were recorded for this clonotype. V usage is TRBV5-1 and J usage is TRBJ2-5; D is possibly TRBD2 (7 bases). The CDR3 extends over 14 amino acids. The V end was cut by 2 bases, the J end by 1 base, with 9 bases between. The germline CDR1 and CDR2 sequences are SGHRS and YFSETQ. In DNA form, the CDR3 reads TGCGCCAGCAGCTTCGGGGGGCGCCAAGAGACCCAGTACTTC. Translated, it gives CASSFGGRQETQYF.

The rearrangement uses TRBV29-1 and TRBJ2-1; no clear D. This CDR3 has 14 residues. Germline-derived CDR1 and CDR2 are SQVTM and ANQGSEA. V gave up 7 bases and J gave up 4 bases, with 17 bases separating them. The CDR3 DNA reads as TGCAGCGCCCTGGTTCTATCTAGGTACAATGAGCAGTTCTTC. This gives the protein CSALVLSRYNEQFF.

This clonotype was picked up a small number of times. V usage is TRBV10-3 and J usage is TRBJ2-3; TRBD1 might be the D (5 bases). The CDR3 loop spans 14 amino acids. CDR1 and CDR2 from the germline V gene are ENHRY and SYGVKD. Trimming removed 3 bases from V and 2 bases from J, with 9 bases in between. CDR3 amino acids: CAISDRADTDTQYF. The CDR3 bases are TGTGCCATCAGTGACAGGGCAGACACAGATACGCAGTATTTT.

In its sample, this clonotype was seen a few times. The V gene is TRBV29-1, the J gene TRBJ1-5; no definite D call. The CDR3 is 13 amino acids. CDR1 and CDR2 (germline): SQVTM, ANQGSEA. V lost 7 bases and J lost 4, with 14 bases in between. The CDR3 DNA reads TGCAGCGCGTTGGTGGGGTTAAATCAGCCCCAGCATTTT. Encoded protein: CSALVGLNQPQHF.

V usage is TRBV5-1 and J usage is TRBJ2-7; 12 bases line up with TRBD2. The CDR3 loop spans 15 amino acids. The germline CDR1 and CDR2 sequences are SGHRS and YFSETQ. J lost 2 bases, V lost 4 bases, and 4 bases had no gene match. CDR3 in DNA: TGCGCCAGCAGCATAGGGACTAGCGGGCCCTACGAGCAGTACTTC. Translation: CASSIGTSGPYEQYF.

The chain is built from TRBV5-1 and TRBJ2-7, with 9 bases fitting TRBD2. Unmatched junction bases numbered 11, after V lost 4 bases and J lost 6 bases. Germline V gene lookup returns CDR1 SGHRS and CDR2 YFSETQ. CDR3 length: 15 amino acids. DNA of the CDR3: TGCGCCAGCAGCCCGGGCCTAGCGGGATACTGCGAGCAGTACTTC. This gives the protein CASSPGLAGYCEQYF.

There are a few counts of this clonotype. This rearrangement joins TRBV12-3 or TRBV12-4 to TRBJ2-1; 7 bases fit TRBD2. J lost 5 bases, V lost 6 bases, and 16 bases had no gene match. This CDR3 has 17 residues. CDR3 coding DNA: TGTGCCAGCAGGTCTTACAGGACTAGTTGGAAACACAATGAGCAGTTCTTC. It specifies CASRSYRTSWKHNEQFF.